A selection of T cell receptor beta chains follows, all from one sample in a study of blood T cells in healthy people across ages. MiXCR, run by TCRdb on the 5' RACE reads, gives a single entry per CDR3 protein. The repertoire holds approximately 1,700,000 distinct CDR3 sequences, approximately 39% seen once, with more than 20% in the top ten. The sequenced sample was blood. Receptors originate from a human donor in good health. CDR3s include the opening cysteine and the closing phenylalanine or tryptophan. A D gene is named only where the DNA matches it firmly. Expanded clones get a size class; other rows say once, few or many, or leave the size out.

>.|14|TRBJ2-7|few|TRBV20-1
TGCAGTGCGGTGGACGCAACCTTAGGCTACGAGCAGTACTTC
CSAVDATLGYEQYF
>.|14|TRBJ2-1|few|TRBV28
TGTGCCAGTACGGAGGTGAGGGGAGACAATGAGCAGTTCTTC
CASTEVRGDNEQFF
>.|16|TRBJ2-7|few|TRBV3-1
TGTGCCAGCAGCCAGAGGCGGCAAGCGGAGTCTGACGAGCAGTACTTC
CASSQRRQAESDEQYF
>TRBD1|19|TRBJ1-5|.|TRBV6-2/TRBV6-3
TGTGCCAGCAGTTACTGGGCCGGGACAGGGGCGAAAGGCAATCAGCCCCAGCATTTT
CASSYWAGTGAKGNQPQHF
>.|18|TRBJ2-7|.|TRBV7-9
TGTGCCAGCAGCTTTATGGAAGTAATAGCAGGGAGCTCCTACGAGCAGTACTTC
CASSFMEVIAGSSYEQYF
>TRBD1|16|TRBJ2-7|once|TRBV4-1
TGCGCCAGCAGCCAAGAGGGGACAGGGACCGTATACGAGCAGTACTTC
CASSQEGTGTVYEQYF
>.|16|TRBJ2-1|.|TRBV7-9
TGTGCCAGCAGCCCCCCCCGGACTTTCTCCTACAATGAGCACTTCTTC
CASSPPRTFSYNEHFF
>TRBD1|15|TRBJ1-2|.|TRBV7-9
TGTGCCAGCAGCTTACCCGGGGACAGGGCAAATGGCTACACCTTC
CASSLPGDRANGYTF
>TRBD2|16|TRBJ2-5|.|TRBV10-3
TGTGCCATCAGTGGTCAGCGGGGGGCCCCCAGAGAGACCCAGTACTTC
CAISGQRGAPRETQYF
>.|14|TRBJ2-7|many|TRBV28
TGTGCCAGCAGGGGGACGGACAGCTCCTACGAGCAGTACTTC
CASRGTDSSYEQYF
>TRBD2|14|TRBJ2-7|.|TRBV20-1
TGCAGTGCTAGGGGGAGGGCCGACCTCTACGAGCAGTACTTC
CSARGRADLYEQYF
>.|13|TRBJ2-1|few|TRBV20-1
TGCAGTAACATTAGGAGTATCTACAATGAGCAGTTCTTC
CSNIRSIYNEQFF
>.|11|TRBJ2-7|few|TRBV29-1
TGCAGCGTTGCTCTAGATTACGAGCAGTACTTC
CSVALDYEQYF
>TRBD1|15|TRBJ2-3|few|TRBV4-2
TGTGCCAGCTCCACAGGGGTTTCTAGCACAGATACGCAGTATTTT
CASSTGVSSTDTQYF
>TRBD2|14|TRBJ2-5|few|TRBV12-3/TRBV12-4
TGTGCCAGCACCCCCGGACTAGCGGAAGAGACCCAGTACTTC
CASTPGLAEETQYF
>TRBD2|14|TRBJ2-3|few|TRBV29-1
TGCAGCGTCCTAGCGGGGGTATCCCCAGATACGCAGTATTTT
CSVLAGVSPDTQYF
>TRBD1|15|TRBJ2-7|.|TRBV4-2
TGTGCCAGCAGCCACCGGACAGGGAGTAGTTACGAGCAGTACTTC
CASSHRTGSSYEQYF
>TRBD1|15|TRBJ1-1|.|TRBV6-6
TGTGCCAGCAGAGATACAGGGGACGCGGTCACTGAAGCTTTCTTT
CASRDTGDAVTEAFF
>TRBD1|16|TRBJ2-1|once|TRBV5-1
TGCGCCAGCAGCCTAATCCCCCGGGACAGGGACAATGAGCAGTTCTTC
CASSLIPRDRDNEQFF
>TRBD2|17|TRBJ2-7|few|TRBV7-2
TGTGCCAGCAGCTTAGCCCGTGGTCTAGCGGGGGGCTACGAGCAGTACTTC
CASSLARGLAGGYEQYF
>.|13|TRBJ2-7|.|TRBV25-1
TGTGCCAGCAGTGGGCCCAGAGGCTACGAGCAGTACTTC
CASSGPRGYEQYF
>.|15|TRBJ2-1|.|TRBV7-3
TGTGCCAGCGGCTTAAGCCGGGGAGAGAACAATGAGCAGTTCTTC
CASGLSRGENNEQFF
>TRBD2|17|TRBJ2-4|.|TRBV11-2
TGTGCCACAAACGGGAGGGCAACCCGGCAGGCCAAAAACATTCAGTACTTC
CATNGRATRQAKNIQYF
>TRBD1|20|TRBJ1-6|.|TRBV7-6
TGTGCCAGCAGCCCCCGAGGGGAACAGGGGCCAGCGTTATATAATTCACCCCTCCACTTT
CASSPRGEQGPALYNSPLHF
>.|15|TRBJ2-3|.|TRBV11-3
TGTGCCAGCAGCTTAAGGTCAGGGATCACAGATACGCAGTATTTT
CASSLRSGITDTQYF
>TRBD1|15|TRBJ1-2|few|TRBV6-6
TGTGCCAGCAGTTACTCGGGACAGGTGAACTATGGCTACACCTTC
CASSYSGQVNYGYTF
>.|17|TRBJ1-2|.|TRBV10-3
TGTACCATCAGTGAGCGCGGCAGGGGACAAACTAACTATGGCTACACCTTC
CTISERGRGQTNYGYTF
>TRBD2|16|TRBJ2-1|.|TRBV20-1
TGCAGTGCTAGCGGGGCTAGCGGGGGGGTCCTCAATGAGCAGTTCTTC
CSASGASGGVLNEQFF
>.|13|TRBJ1-2|once|TRBV6-6
TGTGCCAGCAGTTACGGGGACCTGAGGGGCTACACCTTC
CASSYGDLRGYTF
>.|18|TRBJ2-6|.|TRBV11-2
TGTGCCAGCAGTCGAGGTGTCCGTGGGGGGCCTGGGGCCAACGTCCTGACTTTC
CASSRGVRGGPGANVLTF
>.|13|TRBJ2-1|.|TRBV10-3
TGTGCCATCAGAGGGATTCGGGACAATGAGCAGTTCTTC
CAIRGIRDNEQFF
>.|15|TRBJ1-2|.|TRBV3-1
TGTGCCAGCAGCCAAGATGAGGGGATAGGCCGCGGCTACACCTTC
CASSQDEGIGRGYTF
>.|15|TRBJ2-3|few|TRBV7-2
TGTGCCAGCAGCTCAGGGACATATAGCACAGATACGCAGTATTTT
CASSSGTYSTDTQYF
>TRBD1|15|TRBJ1-1|few|TRBV9
TGTGCCAGCACCGCACGGGGGACAGGAGACACTGAAGCTTTCTTT
CASTARGTGDTEAFF
>.|19|TRBJ2-6|.|TRBV11-2
TGTGCCGGCAGCATAGATAGTCTAGGAGGGGAAGCTGGGGCCAACGTCCTGACTTTC
CAGSIDSLGGEAGANVLTF
>.|14|TRBJ1-2|.|TRBV12-3/TRBV12-4
TGTGCCAGCAGTCCTTACCCGGGGGTTGGAGGCTACACCTTC
CASSPYPGVGGYTF
>TRBD1|18|TRBJ1-6|few|TRBV5-1
TGCGCCAGCAGCGGCGGGACAGCGGATTCCTTTTATAATTCACCCCTCCACTTT
CASSGGTADSFYNSPLHF
>TRBD2|16|TRBJ2-1|.|TRBV7-2
TGTGCCAGCAGCACCAGCAGTGGGGGGGCCTACAATGAGCAGTTCTTC
CASSTSSGGAYNEQFF
>TRBD1|15|TRBJ2-1|few|TRBV6-1
TGTGCCAGCAGTGAGGTCCCCGGGACAGGGGTTGAGCAGTTCTTC
CASSEVPGTGVEQFF
>.|14|TRBJ1-2|.|TRBV20-1
TGCAGTGCTAGAGACTACCAGAGGTTTGGAGGCTACACCTTC
CSARDYQRFGGYTF
>TRBD1|15|TRBJ1-2|few|TRBV12-3/TRBV12-4
TGTGCCAGCAGTTTCAGCCCAGGGGGCGGCTATGGCTACACCTTC
CASSFSPGGGYGYTF
>.|12|TRBJ1-6|.|TRBV12-3/TRBV12-4
TGTGCCAGCCGATTCTCAGATGGACCCCTCCACTTT
CASRFSDGPLHF
>.|13|TRBJ1-1|.|TRBV10-3
TGTGCCATCAGAAAGGACTTGAACACTGAAGCTTTCTTT
CAIRKDLNTEAFF
>.|8|TRBJ1-2|.|TRBV20-1
TGCAGTGCTAGTGGGCACACCTTC
CSASGHTF
>TRBD1|11|TRBJ2-7|few|TRBV7-8
TGTGCGACAGGGTCGACCTACGAGCAGTACTTC
CATGSTYEQYF